This TCR beta chain appears in the sequencing data of a study of blood T cell repertoires in COVID-19. The CDR3 is made up of 18 amino acids. Germline CDR1 and CDR2: SGHTA and FQGNSA. The junction had 9 bases not matched to a gene; V was cut back by 1 base and J by 0 bases. Some clones are missing from TCRdb's copy, which holds only in-frame ones; the method was immunoSEQ multiplex PCR. This table holds a few hundred thousand clones, around four fifths found once. The sequencing sample was made of peripheral blood. This chain joins TRBV7-2 and TRBJ2-1; 7 bases are shared with TRBD2. The receptor was derived from a woman aged 50 to 60 with acute or convalescent COVID-19. DNA for the CDR3: TGTGCCAGCAGCTTAGGAGGGAGCGGGGCCCCCTCCTACAATGAGCAGTTCTTC. Translated: CASSLGGSGAPSYNEQFF.